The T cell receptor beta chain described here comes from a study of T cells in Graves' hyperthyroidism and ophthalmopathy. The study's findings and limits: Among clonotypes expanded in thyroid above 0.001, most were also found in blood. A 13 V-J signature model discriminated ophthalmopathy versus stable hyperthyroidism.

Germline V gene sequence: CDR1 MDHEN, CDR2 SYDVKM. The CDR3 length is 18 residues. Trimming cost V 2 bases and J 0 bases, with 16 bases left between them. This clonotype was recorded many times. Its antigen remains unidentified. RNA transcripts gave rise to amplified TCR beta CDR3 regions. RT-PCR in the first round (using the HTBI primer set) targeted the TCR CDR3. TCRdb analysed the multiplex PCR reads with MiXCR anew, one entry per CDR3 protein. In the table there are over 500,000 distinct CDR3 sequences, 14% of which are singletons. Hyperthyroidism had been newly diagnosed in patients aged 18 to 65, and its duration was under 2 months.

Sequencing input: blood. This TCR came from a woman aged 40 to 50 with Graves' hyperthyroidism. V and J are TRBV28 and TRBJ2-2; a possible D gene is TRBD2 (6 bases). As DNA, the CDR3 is TGTGCCAGCAGTTTAAGCCCTGGGACTTTCGCGAACACCGGGGAGCTGTTTTTT. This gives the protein CASSLSPGTFANTGELFF.